Sequencing of this TCR beta chain was carried out in a study of shared clonotypes between healthy human individuals. Study-wide results and limits: Specimens sampled were limited to blood, with tissue repertoires likely differing. Genetic and exposure-history diversity was limited by the small donor number.

Each subset's genomic DNA was split evenly across several immunoSEQ plates. Authors' methods: With immunoSEQ giving junction-only sequences and no quality scores, filtering differed. Assay: immunoSEQ multiplex PCR; the TCRdb copy retains only in-frame clones and omits some. V and J calls and clone size follow that table, whereas D and trimming were derived from the DNA. There are a few hundred thousand clones in the sample; under 80% occur only once, and 10% lies in the top ten. Comment on this clone: As yet, its antigen is unknown.

The germline V gene has CDR1 SGHVS and CDR2 FNYEAQ. The CDR3 spans 18 residues. The V gene lost 5 bases and the J gene lost 7 bases, with 26 bases spanning the gap. J is TRBJ2-2 and V is TRBV7-6, with D perhaps TRBD1 or TRBD2 (5 bases each). Specimen: memory CD4+ T cells sorted from blood. Stated subset: CD45RA-negative fraction. The TCR sequence derives from a man aged 25 to 40 in good health. The CDR3 DNA follows: TGTGCCAGCAGCGAGACAATGAAGAGGTCGGGGCCTAACGGGGAGCTGTTTTTT. Translating gives CASSETMKRSGPNGELFF.